These 13 T cell receptor beta chains originate from one sample sequenced in a study of early T cells in non-severe SARS-CoV-2 infection. TCRdb fed the 5' RACE reads into MiXCR, producing one record per CDR3 protein. The profile shows about 100,000 distinct CDR3 sequences, about 12% of them singletons. The specimen was whole blood. All receptors come from an adult who was a healthcare worker with PCR-confirmed SARS-CoV-2 infection or an uninfected control (not recorded which).

This clonotype was recorded many times. The chain employs TRBV9 and TRBJ2-2, with a possible D match to TRBD2 (5 bases). The CDR3 extends over 15 amino acids. The V and J ends lost 0 bases and 6 bases respectively, with 12 bases between them. Per the germline V gene, CDR1 is SGDLS and CDR2 is YYNGEE. CDR3 bases: TGTGCCAGCAGCGTAGTAGCCGGGATCGCCGGGGAGCTGTTTTTT. As protein: CASSVVAGIAGELFF.

The chain carries TRBV6-2 or TRBV6-3 and TRBJ2-3; the D is unclear. This CDR3 has 16 amino acids. Germline V gene lookup returns CDR1 MNHEY and CDR2 SVGEGT. With 0 bases removed from V and 2 bases from J, the gap between germline ends came to 12 bases. The CDR3 DNA sequence: TGTGCCAGCAGTTACTCAGTCGCCCAGCTCACAGATACGCAGTATTTT. It is translated as CASSYSVAQLTDTQYF.

The table lists this clonotype with many counts. The rearrangement uses TRBV29-1 and TRBJ2-7, with D hard to call. The V gene's germline CDR1 is SQVTM and CDR2 ANQGSEA. V was trimmed by 3 bases and J by 6 bases, leaving 12 bases between them. The CDR3 is 12 amino acids. CDR3 bases: TGCAGCGTTGAGAACTACGAGTTCGAGCAGTACTTC. It encodes CSVENYEFEQYF.

This chain joins TRBV12-3 or TRBV12-4 and TRBJ2-1; possible D gene TRBD1, 6 bases. The CDR3 length is 15 residues. V lost 6 bases to trimming and J lost 2 bases, with 14 bases between them. CDR3 amino acids: CASRSGTQAYNEQFF. The CDR3 DNA follows: TGTGCCAGCAGGTCCGGGACACAAGCCTACAATGAGCAGTTCTTC.

The sample holds a few counts of this clonotype. The rearrangement uses TRBV7-9 and TRBJ2-5; no firm D call. The V gene lost 1 base and the J gene lost 2 bases, with 11 bases spanning the gap. Germline CDR1 SEHNR, CDR2 FQNEAQ (reference sequence). CDR3 length: 15 residues. The DNA for the CDR3 is TGTGCCAGCAGCTTAGGGTCTACCCGACAAGAGACCCAGTACTTC. Its protein product is CASSLGSTRQETQYF.

CDR3: CASRSGASETQYF. In DNA, the CDR3 is TGTGCCAGCAGGTCTGGGGCATCGGAGACCCAGTACTTC. The chain has TRBV7-8 and TRBJ2-5; a weak D match, TRBD1 (5 bases). The CDR3 runs 13 residues. Germline CDR1 SGHVS, CDR2 FQNEAQ. Trimming stripped 6 bases from V and 5 bases from J, with 13 bases between.

The chain combines TRBV29-1 with TRBJ2-3; unclear D gene. Germline loops: CDR1 SQVTM, CDR2 ANQGSEA. The length of the CDR3 is 11 residues. The V end was cut by 6 bases, the J end by 5 bases, with 9 bases between. The CDR3 sequence is CSVLDGDTQYF. CDR3 sequence (DNA): TGCAGCGTCCTTGACGGAGATACGCAGTATTTT.

The V gene is TRBV12-3 or TRBV12-4, the J gene TRBJ1-3; 8 nucleotides agree with TRBD1. This CDR3 is 17 amino acids long. After removal of 4 bases from V and 0 bases from J, the junction contained 8 bases not matched to a gene. The CDR3 here is CASSSTGQGFSGNTIYF. Written as DNA, the CDR3 is TGTGCCAGCAGTTCTACTGGACAGGGTTTCTCTGGAAACACCATATATTTT.

The chain carries TRBV7-3 and TRBJ2-1; TRBD1 matches at 8 bases. The CDR3 has 16 residues. The V segment lost 4 bases and the J segment 2 bases; nucleotides outside the gene matches: 7. Germline values: CDR1 SGHTA, CDR2 FQGTGA. The DNA for the CDR3 is TGTGCCAGCAGCTCCGGGACAGGCAGAACCTACAATGAGCAGTTCTTC. Encoded protein: CASSSGTGRTYNEQFF.

Concerning this clonotype: The junction differs from germline at one of its ends, possibly a read error. This sequence joins TRBV29-1 and TRBJ2-3, with TRBD1 matching over 7 bases. The V gene's germline CDR1 is SQVTM and CDR2 ANQGSEA. The CDR3 runs 15 residues. CDR3 in DNA: TGCAGCGTCCTGGGGATGGGACAGCCCACATATACGCAGTATTTT. Amino acid sequence: CSVLGMGQPTYTQYF.

This clonotype was counted only a few times. This chain uses TRBV12-3 or TRBV12-4 with TRBJ2-1; TRBD2 aligns across 12 bases. With 3 bases clipped from V and 6 bases from J, the junction kept 3 bases outside the gene matches. CDR3 length: 15 amino acids. The CDR3 bases are TGTGCCAGCAGTTTGGGGACTAGCGGGTTCAATGAGCAGTTCTTC. This translates into CASSLGTSGFNEQFF.

The chain links TRBV7-2 to TRBJ1-6; 8 bases map to TRBD1. This CDR3 is 17 amino acids long. V was clipped by 5 bases and J by 6 bases; unmatched bases: 12. CDR1 SGHTA and CDR2 FQGNSA come from the germline V gene. In DNA, the CDR3 is TGTGCCAGCAGCCCTAGCTGGGCAGGGGGCTCTAATTCACCCCTCCACTTT. It specifies CASSPSWAGGSNSPLHF.

This clonotype has at least ten counts. This chain links TRBV29-1 with TRBJ2-3; no firm D call. CDR3 length: 11 amino acids. Germline values: CDR1 SQVTM, CDR2 ANQGSEA. V was cut by 3 bases and J by 0 bases, with 1 base left in between. CDR3 sequence (DNA): TGCAGCGTTGACAGCACAGATACGCAGTATTTT. Translation gives CSVDSTDTQYF.